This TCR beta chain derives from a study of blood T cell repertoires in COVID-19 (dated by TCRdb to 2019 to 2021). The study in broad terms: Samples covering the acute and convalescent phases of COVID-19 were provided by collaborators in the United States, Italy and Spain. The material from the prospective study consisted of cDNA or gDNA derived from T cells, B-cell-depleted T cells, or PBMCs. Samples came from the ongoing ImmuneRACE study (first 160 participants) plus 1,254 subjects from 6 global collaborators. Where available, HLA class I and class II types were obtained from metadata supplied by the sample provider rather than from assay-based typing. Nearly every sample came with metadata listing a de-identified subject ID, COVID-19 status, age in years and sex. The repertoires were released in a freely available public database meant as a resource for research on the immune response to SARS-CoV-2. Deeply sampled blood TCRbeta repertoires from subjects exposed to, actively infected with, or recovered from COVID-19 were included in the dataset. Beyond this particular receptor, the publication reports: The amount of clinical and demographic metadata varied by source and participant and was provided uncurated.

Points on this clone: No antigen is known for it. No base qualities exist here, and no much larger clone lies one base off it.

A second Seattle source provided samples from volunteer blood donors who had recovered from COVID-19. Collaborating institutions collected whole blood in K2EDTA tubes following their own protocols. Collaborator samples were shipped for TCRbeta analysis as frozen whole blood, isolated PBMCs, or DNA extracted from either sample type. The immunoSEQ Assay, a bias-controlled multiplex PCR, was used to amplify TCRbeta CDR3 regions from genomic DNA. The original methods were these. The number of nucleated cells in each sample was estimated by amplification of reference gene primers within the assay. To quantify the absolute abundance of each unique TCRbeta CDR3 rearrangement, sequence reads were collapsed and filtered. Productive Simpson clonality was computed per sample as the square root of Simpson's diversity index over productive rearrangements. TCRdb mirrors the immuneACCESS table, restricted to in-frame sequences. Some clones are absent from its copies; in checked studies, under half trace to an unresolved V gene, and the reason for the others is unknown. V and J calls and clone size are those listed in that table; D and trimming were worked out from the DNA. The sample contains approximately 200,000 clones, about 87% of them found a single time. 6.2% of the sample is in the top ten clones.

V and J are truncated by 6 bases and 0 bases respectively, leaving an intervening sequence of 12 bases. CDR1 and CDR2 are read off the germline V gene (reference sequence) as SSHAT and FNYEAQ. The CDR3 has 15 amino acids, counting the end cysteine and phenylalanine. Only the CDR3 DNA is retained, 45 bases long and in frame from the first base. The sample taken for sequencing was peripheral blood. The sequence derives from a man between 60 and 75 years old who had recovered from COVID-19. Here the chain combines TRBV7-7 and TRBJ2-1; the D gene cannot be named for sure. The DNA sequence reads TGTGCCAGCAGTCCTGACTCGAGCTCCTACAATGAGCAGTTCTTC. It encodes CASSPDSSSYNEQFF.